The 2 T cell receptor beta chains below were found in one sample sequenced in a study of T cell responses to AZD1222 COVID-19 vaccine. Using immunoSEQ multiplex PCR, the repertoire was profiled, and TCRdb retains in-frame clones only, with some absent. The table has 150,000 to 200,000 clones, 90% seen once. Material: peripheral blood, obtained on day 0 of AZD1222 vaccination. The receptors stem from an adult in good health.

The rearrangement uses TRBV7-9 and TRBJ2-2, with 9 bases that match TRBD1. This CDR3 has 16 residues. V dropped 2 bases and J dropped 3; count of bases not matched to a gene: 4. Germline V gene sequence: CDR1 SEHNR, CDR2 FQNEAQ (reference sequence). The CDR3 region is CASSLTTGGDTGELFF. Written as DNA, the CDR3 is TGTGCCAGCAGCTTAACGACAGGGGGGGACACCGGGGAGCTGTTTTTT.

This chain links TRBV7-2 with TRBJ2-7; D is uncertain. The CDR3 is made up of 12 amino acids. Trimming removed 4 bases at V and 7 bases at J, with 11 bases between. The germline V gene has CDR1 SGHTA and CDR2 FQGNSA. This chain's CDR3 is CASSSSRREQYF. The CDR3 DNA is TGTGCCAGCAGCTCCTCCCGAAGGGAGCAGTACTTC.